This TCR beta chain originates from a study of blood T cells in healthy people across ages. Samples had at least 6 million PBMCs isolated from them. Primers used in a second PCR of roughly 7 to 12 cycles were a sample-barcoded 5' primer and a J-beta primer mix. TCRdb analysed the 5' RACE reads with MiXCR anew, one entry per CDR3 protein. The profile covers hundreds of thousands of distinct CDR3 sequences, with around 24% appearing a single time and roughly 9.4% taken by the ten largest. Findings and caveats of the study: With age, beta diversity per million T cells declined roughly linearly, significantly by 40.

In germline, CDR1 is LGHNA, CDR2 YSLEER. J was trimmed by 2 bases and V by 3 bases; bases with no gene match: 6. The CDR3 loop spans 17 amino acids. On this clonotype itself: Its antigen is not identified.

The data also belong to a second study, concerning T cells of mothers and their children. That work states: Maternal samples each gave over 10 million TCR beta CDR3 reads, and child samples several million each. Compared with unrelated pairs, related mother-child pairs had slightly higher, non-significant overlap.

Sequenced sample: blood. The receptor's source is a boy aged 5-17 years in good health. The chain uses TRBV4-3 and TRBJ2-1, with 11 bases matching TRBD2. CDR3 sequence: CASSQTISGGAYNEQFF. CDR3 bases: TGCGCCAGCAGCCAGACTATTAGCGGGGGGGCCTACAATGAGCAGTTCTTC.